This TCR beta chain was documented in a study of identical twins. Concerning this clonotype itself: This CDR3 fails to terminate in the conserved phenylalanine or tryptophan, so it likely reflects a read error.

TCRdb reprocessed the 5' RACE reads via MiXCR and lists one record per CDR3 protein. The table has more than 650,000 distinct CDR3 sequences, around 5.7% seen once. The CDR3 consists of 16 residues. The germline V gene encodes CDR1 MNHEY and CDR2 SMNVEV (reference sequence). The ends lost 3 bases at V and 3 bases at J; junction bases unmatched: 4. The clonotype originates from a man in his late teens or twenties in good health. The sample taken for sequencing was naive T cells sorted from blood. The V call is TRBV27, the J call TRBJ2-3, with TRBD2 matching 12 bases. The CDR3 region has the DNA TGTGCCAGCAGTTTCCTCGGACTAGCGGGAACAGATACGCAGTATTGT. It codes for CASSFLGLAGTDTQYC.